The entry below describes one T cell receptor (beta chain). CDR3 length: 13 residues. CDR1 SGHTA and CDR2 FQGTGA come from the germline V gene. Trimming stripped 4 bases from V and 2 bases from J, with 8 bases between. This sample is part of a study of OX40 agonist ivuxolimab in advanced cancers. Only in-frame clones appear in the TCRdb table, and some are missing; sequencing was by immunoSEQ multiplex PCR. The sample holds approximately 61,000 clones; 87% are singletons and the top ten take approximately 1.3%. The sample here was CD4+ or CD8+ T cells sorted from blood, taken in a trial of the OX40 agonist ivuxolimab. V usage is TRBV7-3 and J usage is TRBJ2-5; TRBD1 is a possible D gene (6 bases). The sequence came from an adult with an advanced solid tumor such as melanoma, head and neck, liver or kidney cancer. The CDR3 bases are TGTGCCAGCAGCTCGGGACAACAAGAGACCCAGTACTTC. This codes for CASSSGQQETQYF.